These 20 T cell receptor beta chains originate from one sample sequenced in a study of control samples from healthy donors and cancer patients. TCRdb keeps only in-frame clones here, not all; method: immunoSEQ multiplex PCR. The sample consists of about 100,000 clones, more than 85% of them appearing once. The sequenced sample was blood. Every receptor here comes from a woman between 50 and 59 years old in good health.

The chain couples TRBV29-1 to TRBJ2-1, with a weak D call TRBD1 (6 bases). Trimming removed 4 bases from V and 15 bases from J, with 16 bases in between. CDR1 and CDR2 from the germline V gene are SQVTM and ANQGSEA. The CDR3 contains 11 residues. CDR3 amino acids: CSVAEQGRGFF. CDR3 nucleotide sequence: TGCAGCGTTGCCGAACAGGGTAGAGGGTTCTTC.

The V gene is TRBV28, the J gene TRBJ1-4; 9 positions match TRBD1. V gave up 2 bases and J gave up 10 bases; unmatched junction bases: 8. This CDR3 spans 15 amino acids. CDR1 MDHEN and CDR2 SYDVKM come from the germline V gene. CDR3 sequence reads: CASSLGTGMLAKLFF. Written as DNA, the CDR3 is TGTGCCAGCAGTTTAGGGACAGGGATGTTAGCAAAACTGTTTTTT. The complete variable domain, with remaining parts taken from reference TRBV28 and TRBJ1-4, reads DVKVTQSSRYLVKRTGEKVFLECVQDMDHENMFWYRQDPGLGLRLIYFSYDVKMKEKGDIPEGYSVSREKKERFSLILESASTNQTSMYLCASSLGTGMLAKLFFGSGTQLSVL.

The rearrangement joins TRBV12-3 or TRBV12-4 to TRBJ1-1; D remains unclear. With 6 bases removed from V and 7 bases from J, the gap between germline ends came to 9 bases. The CDR3 runs 11 residues. As DNA, the CDR3 is TGTGCCAGCAGCTCCCTCGGTGAAGCTTTCTTT. Encoded protein: CASSSLGEAFF.

The chain is built from TRBV19 and TRBJ1-1; no clear D gene. This CDR3 has 13 residues. CDR1 and CDR2 (germline): LNHDA, SQIVND (reference sequence). With 10 bases removed from V and 2 bases from J, the gap between germline ends came to 14 bases. The CDR3 nucleotides read TGTGCCACTGACACCGGCGTTAACACTGAAGCTTTCTTT. This sequence encodes CATDTGVNTEAFF. Full variable domain (rest looked up from reference TRBV19 and TRBJ1-1): DGGITQSPKYLFRKEGQNVTLSCEQNLNHDAMYWYRQDPGQGLRLIYYSQIVNDFQKGDIAEGYSVSREKKESFPLTVTSAQKNPTAFYLCATDTGVNTEAFFGQGTRLTVV.

This clone was detected once. V is TRBV6-4 and J is TRBJ2-6; no clear D gene. Germline-derived CDR1 and CDR2 are MRHNA and SNTAGT. Deletions cut 3 bases from V and 2 bases from J, with 5 bases between. The CDR3 is 14 residues long. CDR3 protein: CASSEGAGANVLTF. The CDR3 region has the DNA TGTGCCAGCAGTGAAGGTGCTGGGGCCAACGTCCTGACTTTC.

This clone came up a few times. The J gene is TRBJ2-7, the V gene TRBV11-3; 7 nucleotides line up with TRBD2. Germline-derived CDR1 and CDR2 are SGHNT and YENEEA. This CDR3 contains 15 residues. V was clipped by 9 bases and J by 3 bases; unmatched bases: 14. The CDR3 bases are TGTGCCAGATGGACTAGTCCCTATAACTACTACGAGCAGTACGTC. Translated: CARWTSPYNYYEQYV.

CDR3 region: CASSLENLRQGNTF. Written as DNA, the CDR3 is TGTGCCAGCAGCTTAGAAAACCTAAGACAGGGGAACACCTTC. The chain employs TRBV7-8 and TRBJ1-2; 8 bases line up with TRBD1. V lost 1 base, J lost 12 bases, and 10 bases stayed unmatched. The CDR3 totals 14 residues. Germline V gene sequence: CDR1 SGHVS, CDR2 FQNEAQ.

J is TRBJ2-5 and V is TRBV10-3; 7 positions agree with TRBD1. Germline V CDR1 and CDR2: ENHRY, SYGVKD. V trimming: 0 bases; J trimming: 2 bases; junction bases outside the gene matches: 3. The CDR3 is 15 amino acids. CDR3 coding DNA: TGTGCCATCAGTGAGTCGGGACAGAAACAAGAGACCCAGTACTTC. This codes for CAISESGQKQETQYF.

The rearrangement joins TRBV13 to TRBJ1-3, with no clear D. The length of the CDR3 is 14 residues. Trimming took 5 bases from V and 6 from J, leaving 14 bases between them. Germline loops: CDR1 PRHDT, CDR2 FYEKMQ (reference sequence). CDR3 loop: CASSHLLFENTIYF. In nucleotides, the CDR3 is TGTGCCAGCAGCCACCTCCTCTTCGAAAACACCATATATTTT. Filled out from reference TRBV13 and TRBJ1-3, the complete variable domain reads AAGVIQSPRHLIKEKRETATLKCYPIPRHDTVYWYQQGPGQDPQFLISFYEKMQSDKGSIPDRFSAQQFSDYHSELNMSSLELGDSALYFCASSHLLFENTIYFGEGSWLTVV.

This clone was counted once. This rearrangement joins TRBV5-1 to TRBJ2-1, with D possibly being TRBD1 (6 bases). Trimming cost V 0 bases and J 0 bases, with 16 bases left between them. The CDR3 covers 18 residues. In germline, CDR1 is SGHRS, CDR2 YFSETQ. CDR3 bases: TGCGCCAGCAGCTTGGACCACAGGGCCCCCCTCTCCTACAATGAGCAGTTCTTC. Protein sequence: CASSLDHRAPLSYNEQFF.

The rearrangement joins TRBV10-1 to TRBJ1-1; D is unresolved. CDR3 length: 13 amino acids. Trimming pared 5 bases from V and 5 bases from J, leaving 12 bases between. Germline CDR1 is WNHNN and CDR2 is SYGVQD (reference sequence). CDR3 coding DNA: TGCGCCAGCAGTACCGTCCTGGGGACTGAAGCTTTCTTT. This sequence encodes CASSTVLGTEAFF.

CDR3 DNA: TGTGCCAGCAGCTTGGACATCCCCTCTGGAAACACCATATATTTT. The encoded protein is CASSLDIPSGNTIYF. V usage is TRBV7-2 and J usage is TRBJ1-3, with D possibly being TRBD1 (5 bases). The CDR3 is made up of 15 amino acids. Trimming left V 3 bases short and J 0 bases short, with 9 bases between. Germline-derived CDR1 and CDR2 are SGHTA and FQGNSA.

The V call is TRBV9, the J call TRBJ2-5; D remains ambiguous. The CDR3 covers 15 residues. The germline gives CDR1 SGDLS, CDR2 YYNGEE. V was pared by 4 bases and J by 5 bases, with 18 bases between. In DNA form, the CDR3 reads TGTGCCAGCAGCCCCCGGACCCTTTCGAGGGAGACCCAGTACTTC. Its protein product is CASSPRTLSRETQYF. Full variable domain (outside the CDR3, taken from reference TRBV9 and TRBJ2-5): DSGVTQTPKHLITATGQRVTLRCSPRSGDLSVYWYQQSLDQGLQFLIQYYNGEERAKGNILERFSAQQFPDLHSELNLSSLELGDSALYFCASSPRTLSRETQYFGPGTRLLVL.

The sample holds a few counts of this clone. The chain recombines TRBV7-8 with TRBJ2-5; 9 nucleotides align to TRBD2. The CDR3 is made up of 20 amino acids. Germline V gene data show CDR1 as SGHVS and CDR2 as FQNEAQ. The V segment lost 1 base and the J segment 0 bases; nucleotides outside the gene matches: 15. In DNA, the CDR3 is TGTGCCAGCAGCTTAGTTGGGGGTGAGGAGACTAGCGGTAACCAAGAGACCCAGTACTTC. This translates into CASSLVGGEETSGNQETQYF.

This clone was detected only once. The rearrangement joins TRBV5-6 to TRBJ2-1, with D hard to call. Trimming left V 1 base short and J 3 bases short, with 8 bases between. Germline lookup yields CDR1 SGHDT and CDR2 YYEEEE. This CDR3 has 14 residues. This CDR3 reads CASSLRTLYNEQFF. In DNA form, the CDR3 reads TGTGCCAGCAGCTTGAGGACCCTCTACAATGAGCAGTTCTTC.

This sequence joins TRBV19 and TRBJ1-3; D is perhaps TRBD1 (5 bases). Germline assignment: CDR1 LNHDA and CDR2 SQIVND (reference sequence). Trimming took 9 bases from V and 8 from J, leaving 23 bases between them. This CDR3 region has 15 residues. DNA of the CDR3: TGTGCCAGCCTCCCAGGACAACAACGGTGGGACACCATATATTTT. Translation: CASLPGQQRWDTIYF.

V is TRBV6-1 and J is TRBJ2-2; the match to TRBD1 covers 8 bases. From germline, CDR1 is MNHNS and CDR2 SASEGT. Unmatched junction bases numbered 0, after V lost 3 bases and J lost 6 bases. This CDR3 has 13 residues. The CDR3 sequence: CASSETGAGELFF. CDR3 nucleotides: TGTGCCAGCAGTGAGACAGGGGCCGGGGAGCTGTTTTTT.

In its sample, this clone was seen a few times. The chain employs TRBV7-9 and TRBJ1-1; D is ambiguous. V dropped 2 bases and J dropped 10 bases, with 11 bases sitting between them. The length of the CDR3 is 12 residues. Germline V CDR1 and CDR2: SEHNR, FQNEAQ (reference sequence). CDR3 loop: CASSLIGVGAFF. CDR3 DNA sequence: TGTGCCAGCAGCTTAATAGGAGTCGGAGCTTTCTTT.

The CDR3 protein is CAWSKTGVYNEQFF. In nucleotides, the CDR3 is TGTGCCTGGAGTAAGACGGGAGTCTACAATGAGCAGTTCTTC. The chain combines TRBV30 with TRBJ2-1, with TRBD2 as a possible D gene (6 bases). The CDR3 length is 14 residues. V was cut by 2 bases and J by 3 bases, with 11 bases left in between. The germline gives CDR1 GTSNPN, CDR2 SVGIG (reference sequence).

The chain joins TRBV5-5 to TRBJ1-3; 11 bases fit TRBD1. The CDR3 runs 17 residues. Germline CDR1 reads SGHKS; CDR2 reads YYEKEE (reference sequence). The ends lost 3 bases at V and 0 bases at J; junction bases unmatched: 5. CDR3 amino acids: CASSYPGTGGSGNTIYF. The CDR3 nucleotides read TGTGCCAGCAGCTACCCTGGGACAGGGGGCTCTGGAAACACCATATATTTT.